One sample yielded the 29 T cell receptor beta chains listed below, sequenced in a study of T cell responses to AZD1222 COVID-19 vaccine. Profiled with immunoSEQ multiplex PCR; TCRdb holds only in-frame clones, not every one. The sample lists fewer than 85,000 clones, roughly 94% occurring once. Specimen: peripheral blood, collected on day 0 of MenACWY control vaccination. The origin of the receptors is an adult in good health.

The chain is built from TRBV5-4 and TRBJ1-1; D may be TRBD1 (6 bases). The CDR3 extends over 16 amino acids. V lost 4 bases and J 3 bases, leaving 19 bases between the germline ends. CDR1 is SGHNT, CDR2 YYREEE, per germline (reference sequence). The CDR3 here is CASSPELGGAYTEAFF. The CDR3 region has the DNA TGTGCCAGCAGCCCAGAATTGGGGGGCGCGTACACTGAAGCTTTCTTT.

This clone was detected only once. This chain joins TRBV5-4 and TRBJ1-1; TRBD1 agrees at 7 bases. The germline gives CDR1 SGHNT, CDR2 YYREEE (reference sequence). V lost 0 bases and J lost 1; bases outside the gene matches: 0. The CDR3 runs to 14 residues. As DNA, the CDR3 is TGTGCCAGCAGCTTGGACAGGGGGAACACTGAAGCTTTCTTT. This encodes CASSLDRGNTEAFF.

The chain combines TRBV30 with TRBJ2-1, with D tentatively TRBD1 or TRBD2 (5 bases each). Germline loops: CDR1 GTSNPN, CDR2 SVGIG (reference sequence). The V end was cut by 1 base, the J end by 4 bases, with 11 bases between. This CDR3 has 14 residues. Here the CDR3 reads CAWSGSGSYNEQFF. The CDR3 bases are TGTGCCTGGAGTGGGTCAGGGAGTTACAATGAGCAGTTCTTC.

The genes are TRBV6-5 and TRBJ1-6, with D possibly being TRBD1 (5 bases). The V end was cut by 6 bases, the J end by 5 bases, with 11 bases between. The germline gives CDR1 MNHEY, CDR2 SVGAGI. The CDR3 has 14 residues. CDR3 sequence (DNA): TGTGCCAGCAGAAGACAGCGGGATAATTCACCCCTCCACTTT. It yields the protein CASRRQRDNSPLHF.

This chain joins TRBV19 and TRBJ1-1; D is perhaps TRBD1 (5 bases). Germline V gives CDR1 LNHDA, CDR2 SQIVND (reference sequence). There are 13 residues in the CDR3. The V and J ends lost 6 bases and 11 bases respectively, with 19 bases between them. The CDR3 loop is CASSDRRGVGAFF. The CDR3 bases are TGTGCCAGTAGCGACCGTAGGGGCGTGGGTGCTTTCTTT.

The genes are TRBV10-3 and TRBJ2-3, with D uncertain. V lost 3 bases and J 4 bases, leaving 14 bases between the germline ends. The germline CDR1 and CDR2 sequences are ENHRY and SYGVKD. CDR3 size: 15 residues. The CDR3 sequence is CAISDATSASDTQYF. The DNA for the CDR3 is TGTGCCATCAGTGACGCAACCTCTGCCTCAGATACGCAGTATTTT.

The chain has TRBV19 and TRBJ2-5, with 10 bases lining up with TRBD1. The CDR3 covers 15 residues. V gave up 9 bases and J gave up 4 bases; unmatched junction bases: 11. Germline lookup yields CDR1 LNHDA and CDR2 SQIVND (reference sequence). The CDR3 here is CASSPGQGSSETQYF. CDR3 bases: TGTGCCAGCAGCCCGGGACAGGGGTCATCAGAGACCCAGTACTTC.

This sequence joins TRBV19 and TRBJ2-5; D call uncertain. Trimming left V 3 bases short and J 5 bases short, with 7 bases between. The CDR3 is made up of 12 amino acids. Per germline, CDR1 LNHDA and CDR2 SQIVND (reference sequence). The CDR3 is CASSMSPETQYF. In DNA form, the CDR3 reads TGTGCCAGTAGTATGAGTCCCGAGACCCAGTACTTC.

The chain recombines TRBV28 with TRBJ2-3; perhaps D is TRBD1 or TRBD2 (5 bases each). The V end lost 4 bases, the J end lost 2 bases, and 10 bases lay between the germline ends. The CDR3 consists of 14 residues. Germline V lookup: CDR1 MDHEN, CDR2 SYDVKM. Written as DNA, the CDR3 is TGTGCCAGCAGTTGGGGGTCGTTCACAGATACGCAGTATTTT. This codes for CASSWGSFTDTQYF. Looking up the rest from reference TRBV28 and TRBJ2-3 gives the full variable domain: DVKVTQSSRYLVKRTGEKVFLECVQDMDHENMFWYRQDPGLGLRLIYFSYDVKMKEKGDIPEGYSVSREKKERFSLILESASTNQTSMYLCASSWGSFTDTQYFGPGTRLTVL.

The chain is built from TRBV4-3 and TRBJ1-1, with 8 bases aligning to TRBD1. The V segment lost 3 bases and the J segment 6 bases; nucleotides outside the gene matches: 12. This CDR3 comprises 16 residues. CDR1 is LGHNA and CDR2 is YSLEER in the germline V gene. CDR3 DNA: TGCGCCAGCAGCCAGACACAGGGGGTGGGACTCTCTGAAGCTTTCTTT. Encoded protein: CASSQTQGVGLSEAFF.

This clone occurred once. The CDR3 region has the DNA TGTGCCAGCAGGGCGGGAGAGGTGACAGATACGCAGTATTTT. Translation gives CASRAGEVTDTQYF. The chain couples TRBV2 to TRBJ2-3; 7 bases fit TRBD2. Germline lookup yields CDR1 SNHLY and CDR2 FYNNEI. The V segment lost 6 bases and the J segment 3 bases; nucleotides outside the gene matches: 6. This CDR3 has 14 residues.

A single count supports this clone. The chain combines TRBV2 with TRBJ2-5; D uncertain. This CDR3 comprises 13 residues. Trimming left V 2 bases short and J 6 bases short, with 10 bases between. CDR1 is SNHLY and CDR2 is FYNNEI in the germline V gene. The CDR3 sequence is CASSESGFQTQYF. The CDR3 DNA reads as TGTGCCAGCAGTGAAAGTGGGTTCCAGACCCAGTACTTC.

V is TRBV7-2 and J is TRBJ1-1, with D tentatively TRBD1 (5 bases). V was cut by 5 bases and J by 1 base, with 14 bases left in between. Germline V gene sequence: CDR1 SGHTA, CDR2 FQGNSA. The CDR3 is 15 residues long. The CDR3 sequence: CASSKIGGPNTEAFF. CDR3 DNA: TGTGCCAGCAGCAAGATCGGGGGACCGAACACTGAAGCTTTCTTT.

CDR3 protein: CASSLARGFGYTF. The CDR3 coding sequence is TGTGCCAGCAGCTTGGCACGCGGCTTCGGCTACACCTTC. This sequence joins TRBV5-6 and TRBJ1-2; D not certain. The CDR3 covers 13 residues. The germline CDR1 and CDR2 sequences are SGHDT and YYEEEE. Trimming took 0 bases from V and 8 from J, leaving 11 bases between them.

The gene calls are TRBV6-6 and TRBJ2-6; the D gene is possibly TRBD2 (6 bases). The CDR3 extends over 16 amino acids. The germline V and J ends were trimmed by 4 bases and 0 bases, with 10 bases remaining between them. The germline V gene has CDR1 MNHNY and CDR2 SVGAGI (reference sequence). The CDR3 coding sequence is TGTGCCAGCAGTTCCGGGACTCTCTCTGGGGCCAACGTCCTGACTTTC. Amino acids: CASSSGTLSGANVLTF.

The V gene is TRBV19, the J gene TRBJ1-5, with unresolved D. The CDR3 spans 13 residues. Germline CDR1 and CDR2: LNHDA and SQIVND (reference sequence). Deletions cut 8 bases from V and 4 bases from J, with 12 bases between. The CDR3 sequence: CASRSVANQPQHF. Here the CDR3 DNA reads TGTGCCAGTCGGTCTGTAGCTAATCAGCCCCAGCATTTT.

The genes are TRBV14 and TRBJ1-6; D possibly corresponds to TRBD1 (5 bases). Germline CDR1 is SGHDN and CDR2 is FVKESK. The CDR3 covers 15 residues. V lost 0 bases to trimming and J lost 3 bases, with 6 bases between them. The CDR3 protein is CASSQDGHYNSPLHF. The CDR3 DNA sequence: TGTGCCAGCAGCCAAGATGGACACTATAATTCACCCCTCCACTTT.

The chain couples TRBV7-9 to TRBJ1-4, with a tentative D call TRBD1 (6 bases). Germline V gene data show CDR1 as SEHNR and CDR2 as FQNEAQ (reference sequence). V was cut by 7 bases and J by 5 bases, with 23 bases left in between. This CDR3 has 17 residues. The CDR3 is CASTRIPWGQSNEKLFF. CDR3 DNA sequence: TGTGCCAGCACCAGAATCCCCTGGGGACAATCGAATGAAAAACTGTTTTTT.

In DNA, the CDR3 is TGCGCCAGCAGTGACCTAGCGGGAGTGGGCACCGGGGAGCTGTTTTTT. Amino acid sequence: CASSDLAGVGTGELFF. The J gene is TRBJ2-2, the V gene TRBV10-1, with 10 bases fitting TRBD2. The germline gives CDR1 WNHNN, CDR2 SYGVQD (reference sequence). The CDR3 is 16 amino acids. After removal of 3 bases from V and 4 bases from J, the junction contained 5 bases not matched to a gene.

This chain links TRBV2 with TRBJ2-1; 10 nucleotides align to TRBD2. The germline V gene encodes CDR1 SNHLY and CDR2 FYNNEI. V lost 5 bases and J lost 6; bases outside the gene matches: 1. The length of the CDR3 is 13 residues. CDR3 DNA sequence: TGTGCCAGCAGTCGGACTAGCGGCAATGAGCAGTTCTTC. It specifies CASSRTSGNEQFF. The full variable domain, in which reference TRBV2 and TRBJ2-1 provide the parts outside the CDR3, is EPEVTQTPSHQVTQMGQEVILRCVPISNHLYFYWYRQILGQKVEFLVSFYNNEISEKSEIFDDQFSVERPDGSNFTLKIRSTKLEDSAMYFCASSRTSGNEQFFGPGTRLTVL.

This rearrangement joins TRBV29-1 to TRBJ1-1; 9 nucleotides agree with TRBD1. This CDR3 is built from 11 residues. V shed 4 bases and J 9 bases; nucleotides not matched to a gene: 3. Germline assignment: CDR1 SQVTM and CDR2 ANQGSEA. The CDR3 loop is CSVAGQGKAFF. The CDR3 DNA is TGCAGCGTTGCTGGACAGGGGAAAGCTTTCTTT.

DNA for the CDR3: TGTGCCAGCAGCGGAGCTAGCTCTGGAAACACCATATATTTT. Amino acids: CASSGASSGNTIYF. The J gene is TRBJ1-3, the V gene TRBV7-8; D is unresolved. The V end lost 5 bases, the J end lost 0 bases, and 8 bases lay between the germline ends. Germline V lookup: CDR1 SGHVS, CDR2 FQNEAQ. The CDR3 sequence is 14 residues long.

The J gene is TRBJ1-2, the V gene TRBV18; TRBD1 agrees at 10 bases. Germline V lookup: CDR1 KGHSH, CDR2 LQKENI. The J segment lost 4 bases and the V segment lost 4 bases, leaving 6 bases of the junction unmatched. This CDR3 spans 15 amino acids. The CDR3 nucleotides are TGTGCCAGCTCACGGCCGGGACAGGGGACCTATGGCTACACCTTC. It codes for CASSRPGQGTYGYTF.

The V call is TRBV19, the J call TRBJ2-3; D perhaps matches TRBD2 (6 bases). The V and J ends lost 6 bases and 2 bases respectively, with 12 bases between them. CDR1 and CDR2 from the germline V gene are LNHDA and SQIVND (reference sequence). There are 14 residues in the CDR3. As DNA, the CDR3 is TGTGCCAGTAGATCGGGACTTAACACAGATACGCAGTATTTT. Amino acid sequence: CASRSGLNTDTQYF.

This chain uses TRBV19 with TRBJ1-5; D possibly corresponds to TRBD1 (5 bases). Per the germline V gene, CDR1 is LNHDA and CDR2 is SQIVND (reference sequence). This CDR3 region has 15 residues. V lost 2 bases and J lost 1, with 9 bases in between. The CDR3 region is CASSIRGPSNQPQHF. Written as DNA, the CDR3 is TGTGCCAGTAGTATAAGGGGACCGAGCAATCAGCCCCAGCATTTT.

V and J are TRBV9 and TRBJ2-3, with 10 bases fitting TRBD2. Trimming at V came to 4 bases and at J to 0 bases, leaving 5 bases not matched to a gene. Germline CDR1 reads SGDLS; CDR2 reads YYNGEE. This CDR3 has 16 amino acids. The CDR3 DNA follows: TGTGCCAGCAGCCCTCTAGCGGGGGTTAGCACAGATACGCAGTATTTT. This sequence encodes CASSPLAGVSTDTQYF.

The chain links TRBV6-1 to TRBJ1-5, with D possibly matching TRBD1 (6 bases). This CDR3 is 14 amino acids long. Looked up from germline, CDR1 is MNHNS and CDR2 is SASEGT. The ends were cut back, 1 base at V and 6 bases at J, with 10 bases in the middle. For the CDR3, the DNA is TGTGCCAGCAGTGAAGTACAGGGACGTCAGCCCCAGCATTTT. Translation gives CASSEVQGRQPQHF.

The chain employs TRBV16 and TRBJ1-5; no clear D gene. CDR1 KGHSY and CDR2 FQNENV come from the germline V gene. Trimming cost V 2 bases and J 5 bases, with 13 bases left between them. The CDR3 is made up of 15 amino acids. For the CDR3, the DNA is TGTGCCAGCAGCCAAGCGACGGCGAATGATCAGCCCCAGCATTTT. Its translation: CASSQATANDQPQHF.

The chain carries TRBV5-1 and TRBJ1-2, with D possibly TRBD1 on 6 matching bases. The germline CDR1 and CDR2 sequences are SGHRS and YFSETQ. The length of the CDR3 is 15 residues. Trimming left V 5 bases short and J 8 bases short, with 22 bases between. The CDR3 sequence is CASRGGQTPGRGYTF. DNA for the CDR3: TGCGCCAGCAGAGGGGGGCAGACCCCCGGGAGGGGCTACACCTTC.